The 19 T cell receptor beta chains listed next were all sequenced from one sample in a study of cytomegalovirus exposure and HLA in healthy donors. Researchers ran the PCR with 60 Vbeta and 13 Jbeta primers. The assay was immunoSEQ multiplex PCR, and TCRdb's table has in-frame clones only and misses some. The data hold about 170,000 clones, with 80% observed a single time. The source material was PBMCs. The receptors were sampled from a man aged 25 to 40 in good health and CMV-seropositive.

CDR3 sequence reads: CASSLKLAADTQYF. DNA for the CDR3: TGTGCCAGCAGCTTAAAACTAGCGGCGGATACGCAGTATTTT. The V call is TRBV7-9, the J call TRBJ2-3; the match to TRBD2 covers 8 bases. The CDR3 covers 14 residues. Unmatched junction bases numbered 4, after V lost 2 bases and J lost 6 bases. Germline-derived CDR1 and CDR2 are SEHNR and FQNEAQ (reference sequence).

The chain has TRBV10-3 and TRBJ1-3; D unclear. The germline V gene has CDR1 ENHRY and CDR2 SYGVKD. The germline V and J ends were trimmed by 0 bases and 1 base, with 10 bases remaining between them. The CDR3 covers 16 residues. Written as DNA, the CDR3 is TGTGCCATCAGTGAGTCTCCGCCACTATCTGGAAACACCATATATTTT. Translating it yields CAISESPPLSGNTIYF.

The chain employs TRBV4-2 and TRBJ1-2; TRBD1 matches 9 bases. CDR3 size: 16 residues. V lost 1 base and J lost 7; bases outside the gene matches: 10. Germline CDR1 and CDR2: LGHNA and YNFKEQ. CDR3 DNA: TGTGCCAGCAGCCAAGCCCCCCCGGGACAGGGAGGTGGCTACACCTTC. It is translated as CASSQAPPGQGGGYTF.

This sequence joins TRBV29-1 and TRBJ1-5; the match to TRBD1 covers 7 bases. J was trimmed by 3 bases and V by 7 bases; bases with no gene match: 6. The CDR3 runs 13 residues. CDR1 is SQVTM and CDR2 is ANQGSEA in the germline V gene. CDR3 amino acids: CSATGQDNQPQHF. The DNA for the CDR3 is TGCAGCGCGACTGGACAGGACAATCAGCCCCAGCATTTT. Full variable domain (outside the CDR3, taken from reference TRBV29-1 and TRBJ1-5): SAVISQKPSRDICQRGTSLTIQCQVDSQVTMMFWYRQQPGQSLTLIATANQGSEATYESGFVIDKFPISRPNLTFSTLTVSNMSPEDSSIYLCSATGQDNQPQHFGDGTRLSIL.

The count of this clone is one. CDR3 nucleotides: TGTGCCAGCAGTTACGCCGGGACAGGGAACCGCGCTTTCTTT. This gives the protein CASSYAGTGNRAFF. V usage is TRBV6-5 and J usage is TRBJ1-1; 9 bases align to TRBD1. The CDR3 runs to 14 residues. Per the germline V gene, CDR1 is MNHEY and CDR2 is SVGAGI. The J segment lost 11 bases and the V segment lost 2 bases, leaving 9 bases of the junction unmatched.

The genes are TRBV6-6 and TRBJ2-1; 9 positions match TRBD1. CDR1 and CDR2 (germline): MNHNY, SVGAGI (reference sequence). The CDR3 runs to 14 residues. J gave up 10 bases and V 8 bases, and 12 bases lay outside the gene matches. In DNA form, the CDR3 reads TGTGCCAGCGGCACAAACAGGGGGCGCAGGGAGCAGTTCTTC. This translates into CASGTNRGRREQFF.

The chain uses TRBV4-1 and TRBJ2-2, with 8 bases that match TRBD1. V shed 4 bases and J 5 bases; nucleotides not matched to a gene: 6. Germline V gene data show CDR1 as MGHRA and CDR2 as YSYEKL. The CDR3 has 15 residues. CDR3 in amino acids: CASSLTGVGTGELFF. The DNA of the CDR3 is TGCGCCAGCAGCCTGACAGGGGTGGGGACCGGGGAGCTGTTTTTT.

The CDR3 sequence is CASSLANLRNTEAFF. DNA for the CDR3: TGTGCCAGCAGCTTGGCCAATCTCAGGAACACTGAAGCTTTCTTT. The V and J genes are TRBV5-5 and TRBJ1-1; D not certain. The germline CDR1 and CDR2 sequences are SGHKS and YYEKEE (reference sequence). Between the trimmed V and J ends, which lost 0 bases and 1 base, there was a span of 10 bases. This CDR3 region has 15 residues.

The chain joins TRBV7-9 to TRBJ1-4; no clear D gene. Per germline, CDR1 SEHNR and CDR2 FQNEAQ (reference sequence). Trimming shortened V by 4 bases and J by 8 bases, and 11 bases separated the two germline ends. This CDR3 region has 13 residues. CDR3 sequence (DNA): TGTGCCAGCAGCTCCAAGTGGCGGGAAAAACTGTTTTTT. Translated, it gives CASSSKWREKLFF. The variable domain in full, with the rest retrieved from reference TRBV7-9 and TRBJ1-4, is DTGVSQNPRHKITKRGQNVTFRCDPISEHNRLYWYRQTLGQGPEFLTYFQNEAQLEKSRLLSDRFSAERPKGSFSTLEIQRTEQGDSAMYLCASSSKWREKLFFGSGTQLSVL.

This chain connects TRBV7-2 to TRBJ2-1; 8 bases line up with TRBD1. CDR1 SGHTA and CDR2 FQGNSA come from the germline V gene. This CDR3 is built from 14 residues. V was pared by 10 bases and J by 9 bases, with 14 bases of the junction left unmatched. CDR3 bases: TGTGCCATCACAACTCAGGGGGCAGGAGGTGAGCAGTTCTTC. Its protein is CAITTQGAGGEQFF.

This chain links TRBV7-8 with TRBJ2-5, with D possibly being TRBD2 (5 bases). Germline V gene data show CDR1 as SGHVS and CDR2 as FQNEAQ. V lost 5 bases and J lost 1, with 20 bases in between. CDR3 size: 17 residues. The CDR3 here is CASSTRRPPSPQETQYF. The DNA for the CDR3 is TGTGCCAGCAGCACGCGTCGACCGCCTAGCCCCCAAGAGACCCAGTACTTC. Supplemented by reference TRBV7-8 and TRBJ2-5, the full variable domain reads GAGVSQSPRYKVAKRGQDVALRCDPISGHVSLFWYQQALGQGPEFLTYFQNEAQLDKSGLPSDRFFAERPEGSVSTLKIQRTQQEDSAVYLCASSTRRPPSPQETQYFGPGTRLLVL.

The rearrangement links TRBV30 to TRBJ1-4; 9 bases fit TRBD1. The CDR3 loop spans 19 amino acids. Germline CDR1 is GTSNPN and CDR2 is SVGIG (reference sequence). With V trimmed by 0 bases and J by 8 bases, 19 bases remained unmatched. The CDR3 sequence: CAWSVTRITGTGRGEKLFF. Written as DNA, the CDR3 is TGTGCCTGGAGTGTAACAAGAATCACCGGGACAGGGAGAGGCGAAAAACTGTTTTTT.

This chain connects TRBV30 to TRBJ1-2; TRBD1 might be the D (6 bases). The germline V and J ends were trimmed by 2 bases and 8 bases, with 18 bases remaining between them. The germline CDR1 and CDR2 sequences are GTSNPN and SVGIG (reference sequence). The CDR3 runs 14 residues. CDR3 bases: TGTGCCTGGAGTCTACTCCAGGGGAAAAAGGGCTACACCTTC. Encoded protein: CAWSLLQGKKGYTF.

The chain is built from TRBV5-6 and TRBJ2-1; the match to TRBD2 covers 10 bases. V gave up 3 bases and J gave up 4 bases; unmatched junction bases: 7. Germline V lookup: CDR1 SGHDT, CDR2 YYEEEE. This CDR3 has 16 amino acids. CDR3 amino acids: CASSWRSSGSYNEQFF. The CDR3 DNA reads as TGTGCCAGCAGCTGGAGGTCTAGCGGGAGTTACAATGAGCAGTTCTTC.

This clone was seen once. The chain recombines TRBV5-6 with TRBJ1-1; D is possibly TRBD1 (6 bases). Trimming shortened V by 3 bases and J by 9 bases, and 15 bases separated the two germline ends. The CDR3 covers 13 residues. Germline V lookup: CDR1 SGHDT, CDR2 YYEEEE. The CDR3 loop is CASSSGTSEKAFF. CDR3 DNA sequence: TGTGCCAGCAGCTCCGGGACAAGCGAAAAAGCTTTCTTT.

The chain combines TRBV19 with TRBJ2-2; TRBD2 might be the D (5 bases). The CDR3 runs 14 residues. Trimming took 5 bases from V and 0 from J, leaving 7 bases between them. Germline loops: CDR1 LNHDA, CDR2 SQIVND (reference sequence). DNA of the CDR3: TGTGCCAGTAGTCGGGGATCGAACACCGGGGAGCTGTTTTTT. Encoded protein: CASSRGSNTGELFF.

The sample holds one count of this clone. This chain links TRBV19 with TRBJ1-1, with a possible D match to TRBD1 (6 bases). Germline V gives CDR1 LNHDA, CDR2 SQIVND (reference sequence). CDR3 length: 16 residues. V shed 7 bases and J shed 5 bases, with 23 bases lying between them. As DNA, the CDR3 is TGTGCCAGTACTATCCCCTCCCGGGGACAACGGACTGAAGCTTTCTTT. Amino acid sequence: CASTIPSRGQRTEAFF.

In nucleotides, the CDR3 is TGCGCCAGCCGCCCCCCGCTGACATCTAACTATGGCTACACCTTC. It codes for CASRPPLTSNYGYTF. The chain links TRBV10-2 to TRBJ1-2; D gene uncertain. The V end was cut by 8 bases, the J end by 0 bases, with 16 bases between. Germline CDR1 is WSHSY and CDR2 is SAAADI. This CDR3 has 15 residues.

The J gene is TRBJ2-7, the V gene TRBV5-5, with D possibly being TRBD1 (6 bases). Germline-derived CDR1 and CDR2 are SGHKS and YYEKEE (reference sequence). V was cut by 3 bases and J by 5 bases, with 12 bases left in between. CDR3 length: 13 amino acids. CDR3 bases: TGTGCCAGCAGCTCGGACAGCTACAACGAGCAGTACTTC. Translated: CASSSDSYNEQYF.